These T cell receptor beta chains were read from a single sample in a study of CD8 T cell repertoires and HIV-1 epitope variants. Antigen specificity for these receptors is unknown. Clones were read by immunoSEQ multiplex PCR, and TCRdb kept only the in-frame ones, dropping some. The sample contains roughly 5,900 clones, 67% of which appear only once. Sequences were obtained from cultured CD8+ T cells derived from PBMCs. The source of these receptors is a male donor with HIV. The CDR3 runs from the conserved cysteine through the conserved F or W. D genes are given only for firm matches. Clone size is not always given. Where it is, it says once, few, many or a class for expanded clones.

TRBV10-3	-	once	TRBJ1-1	TGTGCCACCAGACTTCAGGCGAACACTGAAGCTTTCTTT	CATRLQANTEAFF
TRBV5-1	TRBD2	-	TRBJ2-1	TGCGCCAGCAGCTTGGTCCGACTAGCGGGAGGGTCCTACAATGAGCAGTTCTTC	CASSLVRLAGGSYNEQFF
TRBV9	-	-	TRBJ2-5	TGTGCCAGCAGCTCCGCCGGGATAGATCAAGAGACCCAGTACTTC	CASSSAGIDQETQYF
TRBV19	-	-	TRBJ1-3	TGTGCCAGTAGTAGGGGGACGGGAAGCTCTGGAAACACCATATATTTT	CASSRGTGSSGNTIYF
TRBV14	-	-	TRBJ1-2	TGTGCCAGCAGCCAAGAGTGGCAGGGCTACACCTTC	CASSQEWQGYTF
TRBV5-4	TRBD1	-	TRBJ1-2	TGTGCCAGCAGCTGGCAGGAGACAGGGCTCGGCTACACCTTC	CASSWQETGLGYTF
TRBV23-1	-	-	TRBJ1-2	TGCGCCAGCAGTCGGCCGGACCTGGGGCCCTATGGCTACACCTTC	CASSRPDLGPYGYTF
TRBV7-2	-	-	TRBJ2-1	TGTGCCAGCAGCTTACAACCACGGAATGAGCAGTTCTTC	CASSLQPRNEQFF
TRBV6-5	-	-	TRBJ2-7	TGTGCCAGCAGCCTGGCGTGGGGCGAGCAGTACTTC	CASSLAWGEQYF
TRBV2	TRBD2	-	TRBJ2-7	TGTGCCAGCAGTGTCCCTAGCGGGAGCCTCGGTTTAGGCTACGAGCAGTACTTC	CASSVPSGSLGLGYEQYF
TRBV15	TRBD2	few	TRBJ2-7	TGTGCCACCAGCATTGGGACTAGCGGGAGGGACGAGCAGTACTTC	CATSIGTSGRDEQYF
TRBV9	-	-	TRBJ1-1	TGTGCCAGCAGCGTAGGTGGGCCCACTGAAGCTTTCTTT	CASSVGGPTEAFF
TRBV7-8	TRBD1	-	TRBJ1-5	TGTGCCAGCAGCTTAGAGGACAGGGGCTATAGCAATCAGCCCCAGCATTTT	CASSLEDRGYSNQPQHF
TRBV10-3	-	-	TRBJ1-3	TGTGCCATTTGCCCAAGTTCCCACTCTGGAAACACCATATATTTT	CAICPSSHSGNTIYF
TRBV7-7	-	few	TRBJ2-5	TGTGCCAGCAGCCAGGGGGGGGCTGTACAAGAGACCCAGTACTTC	CASSQGGAVQETQYF
TRBV7-8	-	-	TRBJ1-5	TGTGCCAGCAGTGGACAGTTTAGCAATCAGCCCCAGCATTTT	CASSGQFSNQPQHF
TRBV5-6	TRBD1	-	TRBJ2-7	TGTGCCAGCAGCCCGGGGACAGGGGAATACGAGCAGTACTTC	CASSPGTGEYEQYF
TRBV15	-	-	TRBJ2-5	TGTGCCACCAGCAGCACCGAGGGGCCTGAGACCCAGTACTTC	CATSSTEGPETQYF
TRBV7-8	TRBD1	once	TRBJ1-5	TGTGCCAGCACCACAGGGGTAGGCAATCAGCCCCAGCATTTT	CASTTGVGNQPQHF
TRBV19	-	-	TRBJ2-4	TGTGCCAGTTCCATAGCGTACTCAGGGCCTGGAAACATTCAGTACTTC	CASSIAYSGPGNIQYF
TRBV28	-	few	TRBJ2-1	TGTGCCAGCAGTCTCACTTCTCTTAGTGAGCAGTTCTTC	CASSLTSLSEQFF
TRBV28	-	-	TRBJ2-7	TGTGCCAGCACCAAGGGGTGGGGGGCCGCCTACGAGCAGTACTTC	CASTKGWGAAYEQYF
TRBV5-1	-	-	TRBJ2-7	TGCGCCAGCAGCTTCTTTGGGTCCGACGAGCAGTACTTC	CASSFFGSDEQYF
TRBV7-3	-	-	TRBJ2-1	TGTGCCAGCAGCCCGGGGTTCCGTGTCAATGAGCAGTTCTTC	CASSPGFRVNEQFF
TRBV11-2	-	-	TRBJ2-3	TGTGCCAGCAGCCCATCCTCCTTTGACACAGATACGCAGTATTTT	CASSPSSFDTDTQYF
TRBV28	-	-	TRBJ1-2	TGTGCCAGCAGCCCTACAGGGAACTATGGCTACACCTTC	CASSPTGNYGYTF
TRBV28	-	-	TRBJ2-2	TGTGCCAGCAGTTTATTGGGGGGCACGAACACCGGGGAGCTGTTTTTT	CASSLLGGTNTGELFF
TRBV9	TRBD1	-	TRBJ2-7	TGTGCCAGCAGCGCCCGGGACAGGGACTCCTACGAGCAGTACTTC	CASSARDRDSYEQYF
TRBV6-1	-	-	TRBJ2-7	TGTGCCAGCAGTGATCAGGGAAGCTCCTACGAGCAGTACTTC	CASSDQGSSYEQYF
TRBV19	-	few	TRBJ1-6	TGTGCCAGTAGTCAAAGGCAGGGGACTTCACCCCTCCACTTT	CASSQRQGTSPLHF
TRBV4-2	TRBD2	-	TRBJ2-1	TGTGCCAGCAGCCAAATTCCGGGGGGGACGGGCAATGAGCAGTTCTTC	CASSQIPGGTGNEQFF
TRBV7-3	-	-	TRBJ2-1	TGTGCCAGCAGCATAGGGCCTTCTGAAAGGGATGAGCAGTTCTTC	CASSIGPSERDEQFF
TRBV5-8	TRBD2	-	TRBJ2-3	TGTGCCAGCAGCTTGGATAGCGGGGCAGATACGCAGTATTTT	CASSLDSGADTQYF
TRBV27	TRBD1	-	TRBJ1-6	TGTGCCAGCAGTTTAGGGACAGTTGATAATTCACCCCTCCACTTT	CASSLGTVDNSPLHF
TRBV28	-	-	TRBJ2-5	TGTGCCAGCAGTTCCCACTACCAAGAGACCCAGTACTTC	CASSSHYQETQYF
TRBV28	TRBD1	-	TRBJ2-1	TGTGCCAGCAGTTTCGGCACAGGGGGATGGTTCTTC	CASSFGTGGWFF
TRBV6-1	TRBD1	few	TRBJ2-7	TGTGCCAGCAGTCGAGACAGGGATTCGGGCGAGCAGTACTTC	CASSRDRDSGEQYF
TRBV9	-	once	TRBJ2-3	TGTGCCAGCAGCCCGGGGGGCCTCGATTTGGGGCATGGAGATACGCAGTATTTT	CASSPGGLDLGHGDTQYF
TRBV5-1	TRBD2	once	TRBJ2-7	TGCGCCAGCAGCTACGCTAGCGGGAGGGCTCTAAGCTACGAGCAGTACTTC	CASSYASGRALSYEQYF